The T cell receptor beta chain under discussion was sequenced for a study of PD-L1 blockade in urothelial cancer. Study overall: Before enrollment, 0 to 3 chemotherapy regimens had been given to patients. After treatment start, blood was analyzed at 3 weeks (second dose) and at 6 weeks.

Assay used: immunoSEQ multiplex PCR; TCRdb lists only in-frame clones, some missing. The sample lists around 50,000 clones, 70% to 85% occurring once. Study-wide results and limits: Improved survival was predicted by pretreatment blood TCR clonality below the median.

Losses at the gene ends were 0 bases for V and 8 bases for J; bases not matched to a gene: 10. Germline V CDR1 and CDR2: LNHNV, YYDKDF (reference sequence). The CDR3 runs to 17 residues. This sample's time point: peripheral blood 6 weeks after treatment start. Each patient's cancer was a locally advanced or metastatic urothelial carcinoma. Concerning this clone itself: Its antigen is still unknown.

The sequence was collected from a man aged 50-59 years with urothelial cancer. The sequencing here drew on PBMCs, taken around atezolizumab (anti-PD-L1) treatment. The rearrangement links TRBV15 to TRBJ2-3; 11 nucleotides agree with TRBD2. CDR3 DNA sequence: TGTGCCACCAGCAGAGATCCAATAGCGGGGGGGCCGCCTACGCAGTATTTT. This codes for CATSRDPIAGGPPTQYF.